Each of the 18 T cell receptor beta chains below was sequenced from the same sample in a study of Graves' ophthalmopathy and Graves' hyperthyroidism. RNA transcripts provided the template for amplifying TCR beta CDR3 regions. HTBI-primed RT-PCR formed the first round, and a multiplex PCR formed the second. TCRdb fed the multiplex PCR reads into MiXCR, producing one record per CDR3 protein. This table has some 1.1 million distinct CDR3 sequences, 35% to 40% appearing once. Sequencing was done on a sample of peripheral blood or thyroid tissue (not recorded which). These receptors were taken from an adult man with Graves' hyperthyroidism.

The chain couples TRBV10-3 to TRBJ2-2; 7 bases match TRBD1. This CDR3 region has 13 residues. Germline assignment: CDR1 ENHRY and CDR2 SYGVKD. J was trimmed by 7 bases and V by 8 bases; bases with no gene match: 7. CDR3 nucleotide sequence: TGTGCCATCTTAACAGGGGAAGGCGGGGAGCTGTTTTTT. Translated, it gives CAILTGEGGELFF.

Here the CDR3 reads CASTPPEQETQYF. For the CDR3, the DNA is TGTGCCAGCACCCCCCCCGAGCAAGAGACCCAGTACTTC. The chain has TRBV7-9 and TRBJ2-5; D not certain. The ends were cut back, 7 bases at V and 2 bases at J, with 11 bases in the middle. The CDR3 is made up of 13 amino acids. Germline V gene sequence: CDR1 SEHNR, CDR2 FQNEAQ (reference sequence). Complete variable domain (other parts from reference TRBV7-9 and TRBJ2-5): DTGVSQNPRHKITKRGQNVTFRCDPISEHNRLYWYRQTLGQGPEFLTYFQNEAQLEKSRLLSDRFSAERPKGSFSTLEIQRTEQGDSAMYLCASTPPEQETQYFGPGTRLLVL.

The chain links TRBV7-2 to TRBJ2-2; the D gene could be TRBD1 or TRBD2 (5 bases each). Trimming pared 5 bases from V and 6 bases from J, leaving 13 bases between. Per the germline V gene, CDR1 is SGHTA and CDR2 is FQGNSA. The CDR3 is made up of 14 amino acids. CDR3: CASSTERGSGELFF. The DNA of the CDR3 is TGTGCCAGCAGCACGGAGAGGGGATCCGGGGAGCTGTTTTTT.

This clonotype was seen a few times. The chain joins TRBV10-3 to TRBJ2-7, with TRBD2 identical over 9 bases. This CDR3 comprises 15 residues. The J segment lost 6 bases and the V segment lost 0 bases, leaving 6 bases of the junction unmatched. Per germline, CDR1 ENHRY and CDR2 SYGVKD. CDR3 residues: CAISESAGGPAEQYF. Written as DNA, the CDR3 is TGTGCCATCAGTGAGTCTGCGGGAGGGCCGGCCGAGCAGTACTTC.

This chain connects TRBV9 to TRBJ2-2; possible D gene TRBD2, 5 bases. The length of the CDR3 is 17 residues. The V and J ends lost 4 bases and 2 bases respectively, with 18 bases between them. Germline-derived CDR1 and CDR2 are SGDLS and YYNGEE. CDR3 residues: CASSTPHTGRNTGELFF. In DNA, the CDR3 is TGTGCCAGCAGCACCCCCCATACGGGAAGAAACACCGGGGAGCTGTTTTTT. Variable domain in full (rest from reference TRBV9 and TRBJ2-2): DSGVTQTPKHLITATGQRVTLRCSPRSGDLSVYWYQQSLDQGLQFLIQYYNGEERAKGNILERFSAQQFPDLHSELNLSSLELGDSALYFCASSTPHTGRNTGELFFGEGSRLTVL.

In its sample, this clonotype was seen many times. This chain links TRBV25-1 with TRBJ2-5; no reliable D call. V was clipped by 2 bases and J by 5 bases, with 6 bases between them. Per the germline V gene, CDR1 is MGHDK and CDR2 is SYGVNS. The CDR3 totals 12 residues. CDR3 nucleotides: TGTGCCAGCAGTGAACACCGTGAGACCCAGTACTTC. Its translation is CASSEHRETQYF. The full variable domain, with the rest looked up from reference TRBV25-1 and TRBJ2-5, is EADIYQTPRYLVIGTGKKITLECSQTMGHDKMYWYQQDPGMELHLIHYSYGVNSTEKGDLSSESTVSRIRTEHFPLTLESARPSHTSQYLCASSEHRETQYFGPGTRLLVL.

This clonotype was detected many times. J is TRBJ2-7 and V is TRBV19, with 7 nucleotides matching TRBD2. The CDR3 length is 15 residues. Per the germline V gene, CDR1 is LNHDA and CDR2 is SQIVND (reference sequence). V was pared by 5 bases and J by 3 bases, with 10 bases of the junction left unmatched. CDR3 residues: CASSPDVGGFYEQYF. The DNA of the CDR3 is TGTGCCAGTAGTCCCGACGTCGGGGGGTTCTACGAGCAGTACTTC.

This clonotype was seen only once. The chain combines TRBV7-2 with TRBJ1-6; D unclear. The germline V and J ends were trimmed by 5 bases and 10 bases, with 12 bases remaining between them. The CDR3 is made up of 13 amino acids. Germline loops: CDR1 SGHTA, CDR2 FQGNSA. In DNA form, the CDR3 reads TGTGCCAGCAGCGTCGAGGGTGGCTCACCCCTCCACTTT. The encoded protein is CASSVEGGSPLHF.

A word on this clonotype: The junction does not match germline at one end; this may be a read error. Here the CDR3 reads CASSQDIVQETQYF. The DNA of the CDR3 is TGCGCCAGCAGCCAAGATATAGTCCAAGAGACCCAGTACTTC. The rearrangement joins TRBV7-9 to TRBJ2-5; D remains ambiguous. The germline gives CDR1 SEHNR, CDR2 FQNEAQ (reference sequence). The CDR3 covers 14 residues.

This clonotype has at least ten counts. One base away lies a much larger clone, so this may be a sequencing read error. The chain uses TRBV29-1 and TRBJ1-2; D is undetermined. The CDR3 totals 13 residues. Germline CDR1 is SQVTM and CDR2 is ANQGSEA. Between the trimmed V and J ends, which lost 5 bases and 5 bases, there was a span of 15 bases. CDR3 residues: CSVRVEVGYGYTF. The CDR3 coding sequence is TGCAGCGTTCGGGTAGAAGTTGGATATGGCTACACCTTC.

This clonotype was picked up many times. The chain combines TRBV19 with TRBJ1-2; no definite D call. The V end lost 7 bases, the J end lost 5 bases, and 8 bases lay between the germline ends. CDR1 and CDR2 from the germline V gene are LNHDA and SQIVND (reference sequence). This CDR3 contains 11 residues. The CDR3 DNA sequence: TGTGCCAGTAATGGGCCATATGGCTACACCTTC. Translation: CASNGPYGYTF.

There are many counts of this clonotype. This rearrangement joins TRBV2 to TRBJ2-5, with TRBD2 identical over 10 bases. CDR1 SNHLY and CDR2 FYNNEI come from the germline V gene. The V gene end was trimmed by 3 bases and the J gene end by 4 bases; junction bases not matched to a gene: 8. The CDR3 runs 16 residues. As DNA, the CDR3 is TGTGCCAGCAGTGAGTTAACTAGCGGGACCGGAGAGACCCAGTACTTC. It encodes CASSELTSGTGETQYF.

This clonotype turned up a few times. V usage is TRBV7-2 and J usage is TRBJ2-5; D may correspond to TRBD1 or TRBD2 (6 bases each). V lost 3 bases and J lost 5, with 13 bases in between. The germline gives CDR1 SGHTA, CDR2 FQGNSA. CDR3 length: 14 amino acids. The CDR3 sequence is CASSFPGAMETQYF. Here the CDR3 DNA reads TGTGCCAGCAGCTTCCCGGGGGCAATGGAGACCCAGTACTTC.

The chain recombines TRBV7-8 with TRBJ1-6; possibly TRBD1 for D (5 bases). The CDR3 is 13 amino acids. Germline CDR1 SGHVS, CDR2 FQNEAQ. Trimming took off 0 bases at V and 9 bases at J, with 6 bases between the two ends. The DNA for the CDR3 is TGTGCCAGCAGCTTAGCCCAGGGTTCACCCCTCCACTTT. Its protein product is CASSLAQGSPLHF.

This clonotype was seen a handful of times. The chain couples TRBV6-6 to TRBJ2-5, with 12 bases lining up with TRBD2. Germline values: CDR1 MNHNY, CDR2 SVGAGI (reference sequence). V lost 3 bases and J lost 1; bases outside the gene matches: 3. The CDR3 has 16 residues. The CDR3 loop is CASSYQLAGGQETQYF. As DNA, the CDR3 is TGTGCCAGCAGTTATCAACTAGCGGGGGGCCAAGAGACCCAGTACTTC.

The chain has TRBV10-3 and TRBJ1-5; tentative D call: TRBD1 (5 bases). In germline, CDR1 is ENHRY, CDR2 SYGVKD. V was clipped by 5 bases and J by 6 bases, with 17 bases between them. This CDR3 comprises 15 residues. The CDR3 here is CAISSSGKRGQPQHF. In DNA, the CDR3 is TGTGCCATCAGTTCCTCAGGGAAGAGGGGTCAGCCCCAGCATTTT.

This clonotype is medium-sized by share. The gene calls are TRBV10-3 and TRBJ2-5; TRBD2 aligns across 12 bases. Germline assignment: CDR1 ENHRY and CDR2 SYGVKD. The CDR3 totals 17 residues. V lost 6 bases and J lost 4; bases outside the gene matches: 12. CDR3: CAIRDTSGGLPTETQYF. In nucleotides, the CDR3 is TGTGCCATCAGAGACACTAGCGGGGGGTTACCGACAGAGACCCAGTACTTC.

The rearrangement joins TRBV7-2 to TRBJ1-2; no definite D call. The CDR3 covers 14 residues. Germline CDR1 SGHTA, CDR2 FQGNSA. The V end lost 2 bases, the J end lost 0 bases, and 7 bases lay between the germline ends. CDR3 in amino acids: CASSLFQSNYGYTF. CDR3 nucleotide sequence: TGTGCCAGCAGCTTATTTCAGTCTAACTATGGCTACACCTTC.